This TCR beta chain emerged from a study of blood T cell repertoires in COVID-19. Looking at the study overall: Spain, Italy and the United States supplied samples that represented acute and convalescent COVID-19. PBMCs, B-cell-depleted T cells, or T cells were the source of the cDNA or gDNA that made up the material.

Germline lookup yields CDR1 MNHEY and CDR2 SMNVEV (reference sequence). This CDR3 is built from 15 residues. V lost 4 bases, J lost 1 base, and 13 bases lay in between. Original methodology: Amplified reference gene primers provided the basis for estimating nucleated cell counts. TCRdb's copy holds only in-frame clones and misses some; the assay was immunoSEQ multiplex PCR. Clone size and the V and J calls come from that table; the DNA yielded D and trimming. The table has 56,000 or so clones, around nine tenths seen once. This clonotype originated in a man in his fifties with acute or convalescent COVID-19. The V gene is TRBV27, the J gene TRBJ2-5, with D possibly being TRBD1 (6 bases). Sample: peripheral blood. CDR3 in DNA: TGTGCCAGCAGTTCGGGCACAGGGATCCAAGAGACCCAGTACTTC. Protein product: CASSSGTGIQETQYF.